This TCR beta chain originates from a study of control samples from healthy donors and cancer patients. Measured with immunoSEQ multiplex PCR; TCRdb has only the in-frame clones, and not every one. The sample consists of about 73,000 clones, roughly 90% of them appearing once. The V gene end was trimmed by 3 bases and the J gene end by 5 bases; junction bases not matched to a gene: 4. This CDR3 region has 14 residues. Germline CDR1 reads SGDLS; CDR2 reads YYNGEE. Input material: PBMCs. The TCR comes from a man aged 55 to 69 with lung cancer. The V and J genes are TRBV9 and TRBJ1-5, with 8 bases fitting TRBD1. CDR3 amino acids: CASSGGQGYQPQHF. The DNA for the CDR3 is TGTGCCAGCAGCGGAGGACAGGGTTATCAGCCCCAGCATTTT. Using reference TRBV9 and TRBJ1-5 for the parts outside the CDR3, the full variable domain is DSGVTQTPKHLITATGQRVTLRCSPRSGDLSVYWYQQSLDQGLQFLIQYYNGEERAKGNILERFSAQQFPDLHSELNLSSLELGDSALYFCASSGGQGYQPQHFGDGTRLSIL.